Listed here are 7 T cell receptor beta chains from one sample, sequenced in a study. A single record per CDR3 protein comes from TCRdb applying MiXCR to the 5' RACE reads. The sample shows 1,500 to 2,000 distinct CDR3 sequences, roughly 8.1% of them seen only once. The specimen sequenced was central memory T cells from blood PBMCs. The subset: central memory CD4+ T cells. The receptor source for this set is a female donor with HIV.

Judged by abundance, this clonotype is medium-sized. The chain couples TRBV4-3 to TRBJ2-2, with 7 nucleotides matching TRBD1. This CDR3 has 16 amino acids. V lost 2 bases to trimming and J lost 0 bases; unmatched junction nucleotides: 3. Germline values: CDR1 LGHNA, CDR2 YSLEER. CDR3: CASSQTDRANTGELFF. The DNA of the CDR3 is TGCGCCAGCAGCCAAACTGACAGGGCGAACACCGGGGAGCTGTTTTTT.

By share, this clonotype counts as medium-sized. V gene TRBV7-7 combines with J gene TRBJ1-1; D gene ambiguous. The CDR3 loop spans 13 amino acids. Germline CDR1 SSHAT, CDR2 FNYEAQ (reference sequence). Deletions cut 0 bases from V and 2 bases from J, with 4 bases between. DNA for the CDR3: TGTGCCAGCAGCTTAGCAGCCAACACTGAAGCTTTCTTT. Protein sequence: CASSLAANTEAFF.

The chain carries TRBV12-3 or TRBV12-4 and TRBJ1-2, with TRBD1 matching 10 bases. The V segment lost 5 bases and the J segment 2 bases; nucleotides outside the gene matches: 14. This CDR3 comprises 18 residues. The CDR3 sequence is CASSTRVGDRGRNYGYTF. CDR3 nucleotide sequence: TGTGCCAGCAGTACTCGGGTGGGGGACAGGGGAAGAAACTATGGCTACACCTTC.

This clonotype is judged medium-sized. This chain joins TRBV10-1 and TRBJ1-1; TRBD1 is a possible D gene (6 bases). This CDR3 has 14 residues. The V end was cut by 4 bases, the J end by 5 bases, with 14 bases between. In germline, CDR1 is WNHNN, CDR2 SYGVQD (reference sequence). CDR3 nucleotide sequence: TGCGCCAGCAGTGTAGACAGGACCCGGACTGAAGCTTTCTTT. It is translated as CASSVDRTRTEAFF.

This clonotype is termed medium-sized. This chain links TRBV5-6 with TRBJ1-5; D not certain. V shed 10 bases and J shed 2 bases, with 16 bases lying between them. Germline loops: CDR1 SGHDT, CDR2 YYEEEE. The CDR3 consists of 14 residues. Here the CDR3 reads CASSTRVGNQPQHF. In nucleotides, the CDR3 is TGTGCCTCTTCCACCCGTGTCGGCAATCAGCCCCAGCATTTT. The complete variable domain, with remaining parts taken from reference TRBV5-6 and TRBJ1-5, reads DAGVTQSPTHLIKTRGQQVTLRCSPKSGHDTVSWYQQALGQGPQFIFQYYEEEERQRGNFPDRFSGHQFPNYSSELNVNALLLGDSALYLCASSTRVGNQPQHFGDGTRLSIL.

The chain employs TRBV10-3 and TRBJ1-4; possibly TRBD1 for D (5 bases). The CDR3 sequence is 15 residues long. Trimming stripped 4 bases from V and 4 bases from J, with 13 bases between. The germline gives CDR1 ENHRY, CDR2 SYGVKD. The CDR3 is CAISVGQEINEKLFF. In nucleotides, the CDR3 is TGTGCCATCAGTGTGGGGCAGGAAATTAATGAAAAACTGTTTTTT.

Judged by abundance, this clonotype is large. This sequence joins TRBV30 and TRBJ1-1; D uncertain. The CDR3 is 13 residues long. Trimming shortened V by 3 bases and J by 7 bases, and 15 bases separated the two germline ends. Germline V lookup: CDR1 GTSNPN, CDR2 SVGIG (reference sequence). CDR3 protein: CAWSLQGFGEAFF. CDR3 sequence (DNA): TGTGCCTGGAGCTTGCAAGGGTTTGGTGAAGCTTTCTTT.